Each of the 31 T cell receptor beta chains below was sequenced from the same sample in a study of CD8 T cells in ankylosing spondylitis. Study conclusions and caveats: There was a TCR beta motif, made of eight highly homologous variants, that appeared characteristic of ankylosing spondylitis blood.

MiXCR, run by TCRdb on the 5' RACE reads, gives a single entry per CDR3 protein. Of 450,000 or so distinct CDR3 sequences detected, roughly 27% appear once; the ten largest clones hold over 0.8%. These receptors' antigens are unknown. Sequencing input: blood, either unsorted or a sorted T cell fraction (not recorded which). All receptors derive from a male donor with ankylosing spondylitis.

The genes are TRBV10-3 and TRBJ2-1, with 12 bases aligning to TRBD2. J gave up 9 bases and V 5 bases, and 8 bases lay outside the gene matches. This CDR3 comprises 15 residues. Looked up from germline, CDR1 is ENHRY and CDR2 is SYGVKD. The CDR3 sequence: CAISPLAGGQGEQFF. The CDR3 DNA sequence: TGTGCCATCAGTCCCCTAGCGGGAGGGCAGGGTGAGCAGTTCTTC.

V is TRBV6-1 and J is TRBJ2-7, with a weak D call TRBD2 (6 bases). There are 16 residues in the CDR3. From germline, CDR1 is MNHNS and CDR2 SASEGT. The V and J ends lost 6 bases and 3 bases respectively, with 21 bases between them. The CDR3 region is CASRSPSGAINYEQYF. CDR3 bases: TGTGCCAGCAGGTCCCCTTCGGGAGCCATCAACTACGAGCAGTACTTC.

The chain employs TRBV5-5 and TRBJ2-3; the match to TRBD2 covers 11 bases. V trimming: 4 bases; J trimming: 2 bases; junction bases outside the gene matches: 6. The CDR3 is 16 amino acids. Germline CDR1 reads SGHKS; CDR2 reads YYEKEE (reference sequence). CDR3 in DNA: TGTGCCAGCAGCGTGGGACTAGCGGAACCCACAGATACGCAGTATTTT. Encoded protein: CASSVGLAEPTDTQYF.

The gene calls are TRBV4-2 and TRBJ2-5; TRBD2 agrees at 16 bases. The CDR3 sequence is 19 residues long. Trimming cost V 5 bases and J 0 bases; bases outside gene matches: 9. The V gene's germline CDR1 is LGHNA and CDR2 YNFKEQ. CDR3 sequence (DNA): TGTGCCAGCAGCTCAAGATCGGGACTAGCGGGAGGGTACCAAGAGACCCAGTACTTC. Protein: CASSSRSGLAGGYQETQYF.

V is TRBV5-5 and J is TRBJ1-3, with D uncertain. This CDR3 contains 15 residues. Looked up from germline, CDR1 is SGHKS and CDR2 is YYEKEE (reference sequence). The V end was cut by 4 bases, the J end by 0 bases, with 11 bases between. This CDR3 is CASSRTPSSGNTIYF. The CDR3 DNA follows: TGTGCCAGCAGCCGAACTCCGAGCTCTGGAAACACCATATATTTT.

The gene calls are TRBV3-1 and TRBJ1-3; D is unclear. V was clipped by 1 base and J by 0 bases, with 10 bases between them. This CDR3 is 16 amino acids long. CDR1 and CDR2 (germline): LGHDT, YNNKEL (reference sequence). The CDR3 DNA follows: TGTGCCAGCAGCCAAGTGCTAACAGCCTCTGGAAACACCATATATTTT. Its translation is CASSQVLTASGNTIYF.

This clonotype was picked up a small number of times. The chain links TRBV11-3 to TRBJ1-1; no clear D. V lost 0 bases to trimming and J lost 6 bases, with 8 bases between them. The CDR3 totals 13 residues. Germline assignment: CDR1 SGHNT and CDR2 YENEEA. The CDR3 region is CASSLELQSEAFF. CDR3 bases: TGTGCCAGCAGCTTAGAGCTACAGTCTGAAGCTTTCTTT.

In its sample, this clonotype was seen a few times. The gene calls are TRBV20-1 and TRBJ1-2; 7 bases fit TRBD1. This CDR3 is built from 14 residues. Germline CDR1 DFQATT, CDR2 SNEGSKA (reference sequence). The trim removed 5 bases at V and 5 bases at J, leaving 11 bases unmatched. The CDR3 DNA is TGCAGTGCTCTAGGACAGGACGTCGTTTATGGCTACACCTTC. Its translation is CSALGQDVVYGYTF.

This chain connects TRBV6-6 to TRBJ2-1; 9 bases agree with TRBD1. J was trimmed by 7 bases and V by 6 bases; bases with no gene match: 4. Germline V gene data show CDR1 as MNHNY and CDR2 as SVGAGI (reference sequence). The CDR3 covers 13 residues. The CDR3 is CASRDGQGNEQFF. CDR3 DNA sequence: TGTGCCAGCAGGGATGGACAGGGGAATGAGCAGTTCTTC.

The chain employs TRBV25-1 and TRBJ2-5; 8 nucleotides line up with TRBD2. The CDR3 is 17 residues long. Trimming took 2 bases from V and 2 from J; bases not matched to a gene: 10. Germline V gene data show CDR1 as MGHDK and CDR2 as SYGVNS. In nucleotides, the CDR3 is TGTGCCAGCAGTGAAGGGGGAGTAGCGGGATCACAAGAGACCCAGTACTTC. It is translated as CASSEGGVAGSQETQYF.

The chain links TRBV7-9 to TRBJ2-1; 10 nucleotides align to TRBD2. This CDR3 comprises 16 residues. Germline loops: CDR1 SEHNR, CDR2 FQNEAQ (reference sequence). The junction had 10 bases not matched to a gene; V was cut back by 5 bases and J by 6 bases. CDR3 in amino acids: CASSPPGLAAINEQFF. CDR3 nucleotides: TGTGCCAGCAGCCCCCCCGGACTAGCGGCCATCAATGAGCAGTTCTTC. Filled out from reference TRBV7-9 and TRBJ2-1, the complete variable domain reads DTGVSQNPRHKITKRGQNVTFRCDPISEHNRLYWYRQTLGQGPEFLTYFQNEAQLEKSRLLSDRFSAERPKGSFSTLEIQRTEQGDSAMYLCASSPPGLAAINEQFFGPGTRLTVL.

The chain has TRBV6-5 and TRBJ1-2, with 7 nucleotides matching TRBD1. Germline V gene lookup returns CDR1 MNHEY and CDR2 SVGAGI. This CDR3 is 15 amino acids long. V trimming: 0 bases; J trimming: 5 bases; junction bases outside the gene matches: 6. CDR3 sequence reads: CASSYSPVQGYGYTF. The CDR3 DNA follows: TGTGCCAGCAGTTACTCACCCGTACAGGGGTATGGCTACACCTTC.

The sample holds a few counts of this clonotype. The genes are TRBV5-1 and TRBJ1-2; TRBD1 is a possible D gene (5 bases). Per the germline V gene, CDR1 is SGHRS and CDR2 is YFSETQ. The length of the CDR3 is 13 residues. With 0 bases removed from V and 7 bases from J, the gap between germline ends came to 10 bases. This chain's CDR3 is CASSLEGQGGYTF. CDR3 sequence (DNA): TGCGCCAGCAGCTTGGAAGGGCAGGGTGGCTACACCTTC.

In this sample, this clonotype turned up a few times. For the CDR3, the DNA is TGCAGTGCTGGGGGCCTAGGGGGCAAGGGTCAAGAGACCCAGTACTTC. Translated: CSAGGLGGKGQETQYF. This sequence joins TRBV20-1 and TRBJ2-5, with 7 bases lining up with TRBD1. The V gene end was trimmed by 5 bases and the J gene end by 2 bases; junction bases not matched to a gene: 14. CDR1 DFQATT and CDR2 SNEGSKA come from the germline V gene (reference sequence). This CDR3 contains 16 residues.

The rearrangement joins TRBV6-5 to TRBJ1-5; D might be TRBD1 (6 bases). The length of the CDR3 is 14 residues. Germline loops: CDR1 MNHEY, CDR2 SVGAGI. Trimming left V 4 bases short and J 4 bases short, with 11 bases between. CDR3 protein: CASSSRTENQPQHF. For the CDR3, the DNA is TGTGCCAGCAGTTCTCGGACAGAGAATCAGCCCCAGCATTTT.

The chain carries TRBV4-1 and TRBJ1-2; D may be TRBD1 (6 bases). Trimming removed 4 bases at V and 8 bases at J, with 20 bases between. Germline CDR1 and CDR2: MGHRA and YSYEKL. The CDR3 extends over 15 amino acids. The CDR3 DNA follows: TGCGCCAGCAGCCTCGAGACCGGGACACCGGGCGGCTACACCTTC. This sequence encodes CASSLETGTPGGYTF.

The CDR3 DNA follows: TGTGCCAGCAGCGTAGTTGGGACTAGCTATGAGACCCAGTACTTC. Translation gives CASSVVGTSYETQYF. The chain couples TRBV9 to TRBJ2-5; 9 nucleotides match TRBD2. V was pared by 0 bases and J by 5 bases, with 5 bases of the junction left unmatched. There are 15 residues in the CDR3. CDR1 and CDR2 (germline): SGDLS, YYNGEE. Complete variable domain (other parts from reference TRBV9 and TRBJ2-5): DSGVTQTPKHLITATGQRVTLRCSPRSGDLSVYWYQQSLDQGLQFLIQYYNGEERAKGNILERFSAQQFPDLHSELNLSSLELGDSALYFCASSVVGTSYETQYFGPGTRLLVL.

This clonotype was seen ten or more times. The rearrangement joins TRBV24-1 to TRBJ2-1, with 9 bases that match TRBD2. Germline lookup yields CDR1 KGHDR and CDR2 SFDVKD. J was trimmed by 6 bases and V by 2 bases; bases with no gene match: 16. The CDR3 extends over 19 amino acids. The CDR3 DNA reads TGTGCCACCAGTGATTACGGTTTGGCTAGCGGGAATCGCGGCAATGAGCAGTTCTTC. Translating gives CATSDYGLASGNRGNEQFF.

Only a few counts were recorded for this clonotype. This chain uses TRBV3-1 with TRBJ1-5; D is unclear. The CDR3 is 16 amino acids. The V end lost 0 bases, the J end lost 7 bases, and 16 bases lay between the germline ends. Germline CDR1 and CDR2: LGHDT and YNNKEL (reference sequence). CDR3 protein: CASSQEINSEGQPQHF. The CDR3 nucleotides read TGTGCCAGCAGCCAAGAAATTAACAGCGAGGGACAGCCCCAGCATTTT.

The rearrangement uses TRBV4-2 and TRBJ1-2, with 8 bases aligning to TRBD1. The CDR3 extends over 15 amino acids. Per the germline V gene, CDR1 is LGHNA and CDR2 is YNFKEQ. The J segment lost 7 bases and the V segment lost 1 base, leaving 8 bases of the junction unmatched. This chain's CDR3 is CASSQGAGGAGGYTF. DNA of the CDR3: TGTGCCAGCAGCCAAGGGGCAGGGGGCGCGGGTGGCTACACCTTC.

This clonotype was seen a handful of times. The chain employs TRBV20-1 and TRBJ2-3, with a tentative D call TRBD1 (7 bases). V lost 5 bases to trimming and J lost 0 bases, with 18 bases between them. The CDR3 has 16 amino acids. The germline V gene has CDR1 DFQATT and CDR2 SNEGSKA (reference sequence). CDR3 in amino acids: CSAEGAWRDSTDTQYF. In DNA form, the CDR3 reads TGCAGTGCTGAGGGGGCTTGGCGGGATAGCACAGATACGCAGTATTTT.

This clonotype was detected a few times. The rearrangement joins TRBV2 to TRBJ1-5, with D perhaps TRBD1 (5 bases). Germline V lookup: CDR1 SNHLY, CDR2 FYNNEI. V shed 6 bases and J shed 2 bases, with 8 bases lying between them. The CDR3 covers 13 residues. DNA of the CDR3: TGTGCCAGCAGGGGGCTGGGCAATCAGCCCCAGCATTTT. Its translation: CASRGLGNQPQHF.

The chain joins TRBV3-1 to TRBJ1-5, with TRBD1 identical over 7 bases. The junction had 2 bases not matched to a gene; V was cut back by 3 bases and J by 3 bases. Germline V gene sequence: CDR1 LGHDT, CDR2 YNNKEL (reference sequence). There are 14 residues in the CDR3. CDR3 coding DNA: TGTGCCAGCAGCCAGGGACAGCACAATCAGCCCCAGCATTTT. Its protein is CASSQGQHNQPQHF.

This clonotype was picked up many times. The chain links TRBV20-1 to TRBJ1-4; 8 bases fit TRBD1. V was clipped by 3 bases and J by 2 bases; unmatched bases: 5. Germline V gene data show CDR1 as DFQATT and CDR2 as SNEGSKA (reference sequence). This CDR3 spans 15 amino acids. Here the CDR3 reads CSARDRVITNEKLFF. The CDR3 DNA reads as TGCAGTGCTAGGGACAGGGTTATCACTAATGAAAAACTGTTTTTT.

This clonotype was detected a few times. J is TRBJ2-1 and V is TRBV11-2, with a tentative D call TRBD2 (6 bases). This CDR3 is 14 amino acids long. Deletions cut 8 bases from V and 1 base from J, with 12 bases between. Germline V gene data show CDR1 as SGHAT and CDR2 as FQNNGV. The CDR3 loop is CASWPGLSYNEQFF. The CDR3 DNA sequence: TGTGCCAGCTGGCCGGGACTTTCCTACAATGAGCAGTTCTTC.

The chain couples TRBV29-1 to TRBJ2-1; 8 bases match TRBD2. V shed 3 bases and J 7 bases; nucleotides not matched to a gene: 5. The CDR3 covers 13 residues. Germline V gives CDR1 SQVTM, CDR2 ANQGSEA. CDR3 sequence: CSVDRGGVNEQFF. The CDR3 DNA sequence: TGCAGCGTTGACCGGGGGGGGGTAAATGAGCAGTTCTTC.

This clonotype was counted between two and nine times. In DNA form, the CDR3 reads TGCGCCAGCAGCTTGGTATTCCAGGACTTACCCTACGAGCAGTACTTC. Its protein is CASSLVFQDLPYEQYF. The J gene is TRBJ2-7, the V gene TRBV5-1, with a tentative D call TRBD2 (5 bases). There are 16 residues in the CDR3. With 0 bases removed from V and 2 bases from J, the gap between germline ends came to 15 bases. Germline V gene sequence: CDR1 SGHRS, CDR2 YFSETQ.

The chain is built from TRBV10-1 and TRBJ2-5; TRBD2 aligns across 7 bases. CDR3 size: 16 residues. Trimming removed 6 bases from V and 4 bases from J; junction bases left unmatched: 14. Germline-derived CDR1 and CDR2 are WNHNN and SYGVQD (reference sequence). The CDR3 is CASSPLPSGSGETQYF. DNA of the CDR3: TGCGCCAGCAGCCCCCTCCCTAGCGGCTCCGGAGAGACCCAGTACTTC.

This clonotype was seen many times. V is TRBV24-1 and J is TRBJ2-2, with 9 bases lining up with TRBD2. The CDR3 runs to 18 residues. V shed 1 base and J 5 bases; nucleotides not matched to a gene: 10. Germline CDR1 reads KGHDR; CDR2 reads SFDVKD. The CDR3 DNA reads as TGTGCCACCAGTGATTTACCCCGTAGCGGGAGAACTACCGGGGAGCTGTTTTTT. Translation: CATSDLPRSGRTTGELFF.

The sample holds one count of this clonotype. V usage is TRBV5-1 and J usage is TRBJ1-2, with 7 bases aligning to TRBD1. This CDR3 contains 15 residues. V was clipped by 4 bases and J by 6 bases; unmatched bases: 12. The V gene's germline CDR1 is SGHRS and CDR2 YFSETQ. This CDR3 reads CASSTTGQSKHGYTF. CDR3 sequence (DNA): TGCGCCAGCAGCACTACGGGACAGTCAAAGCATGGCTACACCTTC.

The chain uses TRBV7-9 and TRBJ2-1; D is perhaps TRBD2 (5 bases). CDR1 is SEHNR, CDR2 FQNEAQ, per germline (reference sequence). Trimming shortened V by 11 bases and J by 7 bases, and 21 bases separated the two germline ends. This CDR3 comprises 14 residues. The CDR3, as DNA: TGTGCCTCTTTCCGGGATCTAGGGAAGAATGAGCAGTTCTTC. It yields the protein CASFRDLGKNEQFF.